The clone carrying this T cell receptor (beta chain) was observed a few times. Its antigen is unidentified. The read falls 3 residues short of the CDR3 end, and the missing part is taken from the germline J gene. This entry belongs to a study of T cell clonality in common variable immunodeficiency. There are 14 residues in the CDR3. The V end lost 0 bases, the J end lost 7 bases, and 12 bases lay between the germline ends. The V gene's germline CDR1 is SEHNR and CDR2 FQNEAQ (reference sequence). General study results and limits: Shared TCRbeta clones were fewer between CVID subjects than controls. Reportedly, TCR beta sequences from common variable immunodeficiency showed fewer deletions and N-nucleotide insertions.

TCRdb's table, derived via immunoSEQ multiplex PCR, lists solely in-frame clones and lacks some. Singletons are absent from the sample, which has some 27,000 clones. The clonotype originates from a human donor with common variable immunodeficiency. The rearrangement links TRBV7-9 to TRBJ2-5; D not certain. The material sequenced was peripheral blood mononuclear cells. The CDR3 loop is CASSLAGVPGTQYF. The sequenced part of the CDR3 DNA is TGTGCCAGCAGCTTAGCCGGCGTCCCAGGGACC. The complete variable domain, with remaining parts taken from reference TRBV7-9 and TRBJ2-5, reads DTGVSQNPRHKITKRGQNVTFRCDPISEHNRLYWYRQTLGQGPEFLTYFQNEAQLEKSRLLSDRFSAERPKGSFSTLEIQRTEQGDSAMYLCASSLAGVPGTQYFGPGTRLLVL.